Presented here are 25 T cell receptor beta chains from one specimen sequenced in a study of T-cell reconstitution after alpha-beta-depleted transplantation in children. Whole-study results and caveats: Newly made T cells mostly supplied T-cell counts and diversity one year after transplant.

These receptors have no known antigen. TCRbeta library preparation incorporated unique molecular identifiers. One entry per CDR3 protein results from TCRdb running MiXCR on the PCR reads. The data show approximately 300,000 distinct CDR3 sequences, around 7.1% seen once. The input for sequencing was peripheral blood, taken 360 days after TCRalphabeta/CD19-depleted stem cell transplant. The receptors shown here come from a female patient between 2 and 15 years old who had a stem cell transplant for Fanconi anemia, so the T cells may come from the graft donor.

Ten or more counts support this clonotype. The chain employs TRBV12-3 or TRBV12-4 and TRBJ1-6; 9 bases match TRBD1. V lost 2 bases to trimming and J lost 9 bases; unmatched junction nucleotides: 5. The length of the CDR3 is 15 residues. The CDR3 here is CASSLNTGGTSPLHF. CDR3 bases: TGTGCCAGCAGTTTAAATACAGGGGGCACTTCACCCCTCCACTTT.

J is TRBJ2-5 and V is TRBV7-2, with D perhaps TRBD1 or TRBD2 (6 bases each). The CDR3 is 17 residues long. V shed 5 bases and J shed 5 bases, with 24 bases lying between them. Germline values: CDR1 SGHTA, CDR2 FQGNSA. CDR3 region: CASSPIGRDIGGETQYF. CDR3 DNA: TGTGCCAGCAGCCCCATAGGCAGGGACATCGGAGGGGAGACCCAGTACTTC. The whole variable domain, filled in from reference TRBV7-2 and TRBJ2-5, reads GAGVSQSPSNKVTEKGKDVELRCDPISGHTALYWYRQSLGQGLEFLIYFQGNSAPDKSGLPSDRFSAERTGGSVSTLTIQRTQQEDSAVYLCASSPIGRDIGGETQYFGPGTRLLVL.

This clonotype was seen ten or more times. The rearrangement joins TRBV29-1 to TRBJ1-4; D is undetermined. Germline CDR1 reads SQVTM; CDR2 reads ANQGSEA. The CDR3 length is 13 residues. Between the trimmed V and J ends, which lost 5 bases and 3 bases, there was a span of 10 bases. CDR3: CSVTGGPNEKLFF. DNA for the CDR3: TGCAGCGTTACGGGCGGACCTAATGAAAAACTGTTTTTT.

This clonotype was seen at least ten times. The rearrangement joins TRBV15 to TRBJ2-5; 7 positions match TRBD1. The length of the CDR3 is 15 residues. Germline values: CDR1 LNHNV, CDR2 YYDKDF (reference sequence). The trim removed 2 bases at V and 2 bases at J, leaving 5 bases unmatched. The CDR3 protein is CATSRQTGLQETQYF. CDR3 nucleotide sequence: TGTGCCACCAGCAGACAGACAGGGCTACAAGAGACCCAGTACTTC.

This clonotype was found many times. The chain carries TRBV5-1 and TRBJ2-7, with TRBD2 matching 10 bases. The CDR3 spans 17 residues. V dropped 0 bases and J dropped 5; count of bases not matched to a gene: 11. Germline CDR1 and CDR2: SGHRS and YFSETQ. CDR3 sequence (DNA): TGCGCCAGCAGCTTGGATCCTAAGCGGGGGGGCCTCGACGAGCAGTACTTC. Residues: CASSLDPKRGGLDEQYF.

The table lists this clonotype with many counts. The rearrangement links TRBV12-3 or TRBV12-4 to TRBJ2-7; no definite D call. This CDR3 is built from 13 residues. With 4 bases removed from V and 2 bases from J, the gap between germline ends came to 9 bases. The CDR3 loop is CASSWQVPYEQYF. For the CDR3, the DNA is TGTGCCAGCAGTTGGCAGGTCCCCTACGAGCAGTACTTC.

This clonotype has a handful of counts. The rearrangement joins TRBV6-2 or TRBV6-3 to TRBJ1-5; D is ambiguous. Germline lookup yields CDR1 MNHEY and CDR2 SVGEGT. This CDR3 spans 15 amino acids. Trimming shortened V by 5 bases and J by 4 bases, and 15 bases separated the two germline ends. DNA of the CDR3: TGTGCCAGCAGTGGCTGGTCCCGCCTTAATCAGCCCCAGCATTTT. It specifies CASSGWSRLNQPQHF.

This clonotype was seen at least ten times. The V gene is TRBV7-9, the J gene TRBJ2-5, with TRBD2 as a possible D gene (5 bases). V lost 4 bases and J 0 bases, leaving 12 bases between the germline ends. The CDR3 loop spans 15 amino acids. Germline CDR1 SEHNR, CDR2 FQNEAQ (reference sequence). DNA of the CDR3: TGTGCCAGCAGCTCAAAACTAGTGGACCAAGAGACCCAGTACTTC. It is translated as CASSSKLVDQETQYF. The whole variable domain, filled in from reference TRBV7-9 and TRBJ2-5, reads DTGVSQNPRHKITKRGQNVTFRCDPISEHNRLYWYRQTLGQGPEFLTYFQNEAQLEKSRLLSDRFSAERPKGSFSTLEIQRTEQGDSAMYLCASSSKLVDQETQYFGPGTRLLVL.

This clonotype was recorded many times. The V and J genes are TRBV20-1 and TRBJ1-5; D perhaps matches TRBD1 (6 bases). Germline CDR1 and CDR2: DFQATT and SNEGSKA (reference sequence). The CDR3 extends over 13 amino acids. The V gene lost 1 base and the J gene lost 3 bases, with 7 bases spanning the gap. The DNA of the CDR3 is TGCAGTGCTAGAGGGACAGCCAATCAGCCCCAGCATTTT. Protein sequence: CSARGTANQPQHF.

This clonotype has a count of ten or more. The rearrangement links TRBV10-3 to TRBJ2-1, with TRBD2 identical over 11 bases. The germline CDR1 and CDR2 sequences are ENHRY and SYGVKD. V lost 3 bases and J lost 5; bases outside the gene matches: 6. This CDR3 is built from 16 residues. Here the CDR3 reads CAISERTSGYNNEQFF. The CDR3 DNA reads TGTGCCATCAGTGAAAGGACTAGCGGGTATAACAATGAGCAGTTCTTC.

Ten or more counts support this clonotype. The V gene is TRBV10-3, the J gene TRBJ1-1, with D perhaps TRBD1 (5 bases). Germline CDR1 ENHRY, CDR2 SYGVKD. The CDR3 has 14 residues. V shed 6 bases and J shed 4 bases, with 15 bases lying between them. The CDR3 coding sequence is TGTGCCATCAGCTTTAGGGGCGACGCCACTGAAGCTTTCTTT. Amino acid sequence: CAISFRGDATEAFF.

This clonotype showed up many times. The V gene is TRBV12-3 or TRBV12-4, the J gene TRBJ1-6, with 9 bases identical to TRBD1. After removal of 6 bases from V and 7 bases from J, the junction contained 4 bases not matched to a gene. The CDR3 is 14 amino acids. The CDR3 DNA follows: TGTGCCAGCAGGGGAGGGACAGGGAATTCACCCCTCCACTTT. As protein: CASRGGTGNSPLHF.

The rearrangement joins TRBV6-5 to TRBJ2-1, with D perhaps being TRBD1 or TRBD2 (8 bases each). Per the germline V gene, CDR1 is MNHEY and CDR2 is SVGAGI. V lost 0 bases to trimming and J lost 6 bases, with 18 bases between them. CDR3 size: 17 residues. Here the CDR3 DNA reads TGTGCCAGCAGTTACTCGACAGGGGTTGGGACTAGCAATGAGCAGTTCTTC. It yields the protein CASSYSTGVGTSNEQFF.

The rearrangement uses TRBV29-1 and TRBJ1-1, with D maybe TRBD1 (6 bases). Between the trimmed V and J ends, which lost 4 bases and 4 bases, there was a span of 19 bases. Germline CDR1 reads SQVTM; CDR2 reads ANQGSEA. The CDR3 has 15 amino acids. The CDR3 nucleotides read TGCAGCGTTGGGGGCTCCAGGGGTTCGGTCACTGAAGCTTTCTTT. It is translated as CSVGGSRGSVTEAFF.

This clonotype was observed many times. The rearrangement joins TRBV5-1 to TRBJ1-2; D gene uncertain. The germline V gene encodes CDR1 SGHRS and CDR2 YFSETQ. The germline V and J ends were trimmed by 2 bases and 7 bases, with 12 bases remaining between them. This CDR3 is built from 13 residues. CDR3 sequence (DNA): TGCGCCAGCAGCTTAGACACCCATCGTGGCTACACCTTC. This gives the protein CASSLDTHRGYTF.

This clonotype occurred a few times. The chain recombines TRBV4-1 with TRBJ2-3; D gene uncertain. Germline V gene data show CDR1 as MGHRA and CDR2 as YSYEKL. V dropped 0 bases and J dropped 1 base, with 14 bases sitting between them. The CDR3 totals 17 residues. The CDR3 region has the DNA TGCGCCAGCAGCCAAGATTTAACTGGGTATGGCACAGATACGCAGTATTTT. Amino acids: CASSQDLTGYGTDTQYF.

This clonotype was observed at least ten times. The chain has TRBV29-1 and TRBJ2-7; 11 bases match TRBD1. The CDR3 has 15 amino acids. CDR1 SQVTM and CDR2 ANQGSEA come from the germline V gene. Trimming cost V 3 bases and J 5 bases; bases outside gene matches: 9. The CDR3 loop reads CSVEWDRGYGDEQYV. CDR3 nucleotide sequence: TGCAGCGTTGAGTGGGACAGGGGGTATGGGGACGAGCAGTACGTC.

CDR3 in amino acids: CASSSNQGNYGYTF. CDR3 coding DNA: TGTGCCAGCAGCTCAAATCAGGGAAACTATGGCTACACCTTC. The chain recombines TRBV7-8 with TRBJ1-2, with D maybe TRBD1 (5 bases). With 4 bases removed from V and 2 bases from J, the gap between germline ends came to 11 bases. The CDR3 is made up of 14 amino acids. CDR1 and CDR2 (germline): SGHVS, FQNEAQ.

This clonotype was seen a few times. The rearrangement joins TRBV7-9 to TRBJ1-6, with D unclear. This CDR3 is 14 amino acids long. Trimming took 1 base from V and 5 from J, leaving 6 bases between them. CDR1 is SEHNR and CDR2 is FQNEAQ in the germline V gene (reference sequence). The CDR3 here is CASSLGGHNSPLHF. CDR3 in DNA: TGTGCCAGCAGCTTAGGTGGACATAATTCACCCCTCCACTTT.

To note about this clonotype: This CDR3 is missing its conserved last phenylalanine or tryptophan, likely due to a read error. This sequence joins TRBV5-1 and TRBJ2-3; D is perhaps TRBD2 (6 bases). CDR3 length: 15 amino acids. V dropped 4 bases and J dropped 7 bases, with 19 bases sitting between them. Germline V gives CDR1 SGHRS, CDR2 YFSETQ. The CDR3 is CASSKEGTVLNTQYS. The CDR3 DNA sequence: TGCGCCAGCAGCAAGGAAGGGACTGTCTTAAATACGCAGTATTCT.

This clonotype has a handful of counts. The chain uses TRBV6-2 or TRBV6-3 and TRBJ1-1; no definite D call. From germline, CDR1 is MNHEY and CDR2 SVGEGT. The CDR3 spans 13 residues. Between the trimmed V and J ends, which lost 3 bases and 4 bases, there was a span of 9 bases. In DNA, the CDR3 is TGTGCCAGCAGTTATGTCGGGTTCACTGAAGCTTTCTTT. This sequence encodes CASSYVGFTEAFF.

There are many counts of this clonotype. The chain recombines TRBV4-3 with TRBJ2-2, with D possibly being TRBD1 (5 bases). Germline-derived CDR1 and CDR2 are LGHNA and YSLEER. CDR3 length: 18 amino acids. V dropped 0 bases and J dropped 3 bases, with 17 bases sitting between them. The CDR3 sequence: CASSQDFRQGKDTGELFF. DNA of the CDR3: TGCGCCAGCAGCCAAGATTTTAGGCAGGGAAAGGACACCGGGGAGCTGTTTTTT.

This clonotype was recorded a few times. The V and J genes are TRBV6-5 and TRBJ1-4, with D possibly TRBD1 on 6 matching bases. Germline CDR1 and CDR2: MNHEY and SVGAGI. The CDR3 contains 15 residues. The ends were cut back, 2 bases at V and 1 base at J, with 8 bases in the middle. The CDR3, as DNA: TGTGCCAGCAGTTACCCGGACAGAACTAATGAAAAACTGTTTTTT. Translation: CASSYPDRTNEKLFF.

The J gene is TRBJ2-5, the V gene TRBV4-3; 11 bases match TRBD2. This CDR3 comprises 17 residues. Germline CDR1 reads LGHNA; CDR2 reads YSLEER. J was trimmed by 2 bases and V by 1 base; bases with no gene match: 6. The CDR3 DNA reads TGCGCCAGCAGCCAAGGCCCACTAGCGGGGGCACAAGAGACCCAGTACTTC. Its protein product is CASSQGPLAGAQETQYF.

This clonotype was detected ten times or more. The V gene is TRBV29-1, the J gene TRBJ1-1, with TRBD1 as a possible D gene (5 bases). CDR3 length: 16 residues. Germline CDR1 reads SQVTM; CDR2 reads ANQGSEA. Between the trimmed V and J ends, which lost 4 bases and 0 bases, there was a span of 18 bases. The CDR3 DNA is TGCAGCGTTGCCCCTGGGGGGACGGGGATGAACACTGAAGCTTTCTTT. It specifies CSVAPGGTGMNTEAFF.